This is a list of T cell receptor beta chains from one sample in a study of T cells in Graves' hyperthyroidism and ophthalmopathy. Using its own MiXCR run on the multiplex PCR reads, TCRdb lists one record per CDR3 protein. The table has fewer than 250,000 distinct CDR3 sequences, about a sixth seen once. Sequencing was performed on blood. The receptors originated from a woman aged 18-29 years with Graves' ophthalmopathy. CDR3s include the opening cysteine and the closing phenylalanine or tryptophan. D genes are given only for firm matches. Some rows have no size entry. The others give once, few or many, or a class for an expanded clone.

TGTGCCAGCAGCCGAAGCCTTGGCGACAGCCCTAACCCCTACGAGCAGTACTTC | CASSRSLGDSPNPYEQYF | - | TRBJ2-7 | many | TRBV3-1
TGCAGCGTTGAGACCTACAGGGACACTGAAGCTTTCTTT | CSVETYRDTEAFF | - | TRBJ1-1 | many | TRBV29-1
TGTGCCAGCAGCACGGAACGGGAGCGGGGGAACAATGAGCAGTTCTTC | CASSTERERGNNEQFF | TRBD2 | TRBJ2-1 | many | TRBV5-5
TGTGCCAGCAGTTCCCCGGGAGCCAACTATGGCTACACCTTC | CASSSPGANYGYTF | - | TRBJ1-2 | once | TRBV6-5
TGTGCCAGTAGTATAACCGGCGCGGGAGGGGGAGAGCAGTTCTTC | CASSITGAGGGEQFF | TRBD2 | TRBJ2-1 | many | TRBV19
TGTGCCAGCAGTTCGCCGGGACAGCCCTCTGGAAACACCATATATTTT | CASSSPGQPSGNTIYF | TRBD1 | TRBJ1-3 | many | TRBV28
TGCAGTGCTCGAGTTTTAAGGGGGGCCGCCTACAATGAGCAGTTCTTC | CSARVLRGAAYNEQFF | - | TRBJ2-1 | many | TRBV20-1
TGCAGTGCTATGGACAGGGGCGGCTACACCTTC | CSAMDRGGYTF | TRBD1 | TRBJ1-2 | many | TRBV20-1
TGTGCCAGCAGGGAAAGACTAGCGATGGCAGATACGCAGTATTTT | CASRERLAMADTQYF | TRBD2 | TRBJ2-3 | many | TRBV7-2
TGTGCCAGCAGCTTAAGGCCAGTGAGCAATCAGCCCCAGCATTTT | CASSLRPVSNQPQHF | - | TRBJ1-5 | many | TRBV7-2
TGTGCCAGCAGGGGGACAGGCGGGTTCTACGAGCAGTACTTC | CASRGTGGFYEQYF | TRBD1 | TRBJ2-7 | many | TRBV6-2/TRBV6-3
TGTGCCAGTACCCAGAGGGGGAACACTGAAGCTTTCTTT | CASTQRGNTEAFF | - | TRBJ1-1 | many | TRBV19
TGCGCCAGCAGCCAGCCAACTAGCGGGGGGTCCTACGAGCAGTACTTC | CASSQPTSGGSYEQYF | TRBD2 | TRBJ2-7 | - | TRBV4-1
TGTGCCAGCAGCTTAGGGGATTCACCCCTCCACTTT | CASSLGDSPLHF | - | TRBJ1-6 | many | TRBV28
TGTGCCAGCAGCTGGGGGACAGGGGGCGGGAGCACTGAAGCTTTCTTT | CASSWGTGGGSTEAFF | TRBD1 | TRBJ1-1 | - | TRBV7-2
TGTGCCAGCAGTTTCAGGGGGAGGGCAGATACGCAGTATTTT | CASSFRGRADTQYF | - | TRBJ2-3 | many | TRBV28
TGTGCCAGTAGTCCACAGGGGTTTGGCACTGAAGCTTTCTTT | CASSPQGFGTEAFF | TRBD1 | TRBJ1-1 | - | TRBV19
TGTGCCAGCAGCCAAGCATGGACCGTGGGCTACACCTTC | CASSQAWTVGYTF | - | TRBJ1-2 | few | TRBV14
TGCGCCAGCAGCCAAGTCGGTGGGGAGACCCAGTACTTC | CASSQVGGETQYF | - | TRBJ2-5 | many | TRBV4-1
TGTGCCAGCAGTGGAATTAGCGGGGGGAAGACCCAGTACTTC | CASSGISGGKTQYF | TRBD2 | TRBJ2-5 | - | TRBV6-1
TGCAGTGCTAGAGATCGGGGGGGGGCGGAAGGCTACACCTTC | CSARDRGGAEGYTF | - | TRBJ1-2 | many | TRBV20-1
TGTGCCAGCAGCTTCGGGGCGGGCGGGAGAGCCAGACCAGCCTACAATGAGCAGTTCTTC | CASSFGAGGRARPAYNEQFF | TRBD2 | TRBJ2-1 | many | TRBV7-8
TGCAGCGTCTCCTACCCCGGGACTAGCGAGAACAATGAGCAGTTCTTC | CSVSYPGTSENNEQFF | TRBD2 | TRBJ2-1 | few | TRBV29-1
TGTGCCAGCAGGACCGGGACAGGAGGACTCTATGGCTACACCTTC | CASRTGTGGLYGYTF | TRBD1 | TRBJ1-2 | many | TRBV28
TGTGCCAGCAGCTACAACAGGGCCGTGGCTCCTAATGAAAAACTGTTTTTT | CASSYNRAVAPNEKLFF | - | TRBJ1-4 | - | TRBV7-9
TGCAGTTCGAGGGGGCCTATGAACAACTATGGCTACACCTTC | CSSRGPMNNYGYTF | TRBD1 | TRBJ1-2 | many | TRBV20-1
TGTGCCAGCAGTTTGGGACTCCGCACAGATACGCAGTATTTT | CASSLGLRTDTQYF | - | TRBJ2-3 | many | TRBV27
TGTGCCAGTAGTATGAGAAGTACGGGAGTAGAGACCCAGTACTTC | CASSMRSTGVETQYF | - | TRBJ2-5 | many | TRBV19
TGTGCCAGCAGCTTGCTGGACAGGGAGGGGACTGAAGCTTTCTTT | CASSLLDREGTEAFF | TRBD1 | TRBJ1-1 | few | TRBV5-4
TGTGCCAGTAGTGGTAGGCCCTCAGGGAATCAGCCCCAGCATTTT | CASSGRPSGNQPQHF | - | TRBJ1-5 | - | TRBV19
TGCGCCAGCAGCTTTAGAGTAGACAAAGAAGAGACCCAGTACTTC | CASSFRVDKEETQYF | - | TRBJ2-5 | - | TRBV5-1
TGTGCCAGCAGCTTAGGGACTAGCGGGAGTCCCAATGAGCAGTTCTTC | CASSLGTSGSPNEQFF | TRBD2 | TRBJ2-1 | - | TRBV5-4
TGTGCCAGCAGTTTAAAGCGGGAGGGCCGTTACAATGAGCAGTTCTTC | CASSLKREGRYNEQFF | TRBD2 | TRBJ2-1 | - | TRBV28
TGTGCCAGCAGTTACTCGAAGGACACTGAAGCTTTCTTT | CASSYSKDTEAFF | - | TRBJ1-1 | many | TRBV6-5
TGCGCCAGCAGCCAAGATGCGGGGGGAGGCTACACCTTC | CASSQDAGGGYTF | - | TRBJ1-2 | many | TRBV4-1
TGCAGTGCTAGAGATCCCGGGGCCCCCACAGATACGCAGTATTTT | CSARDPGAPTDTQYF | - | TRBJ2-3 | many | TRBV20-1
TGTGCCAGCAGTAGGAGGGACACCTACGAGCAGTACTTC | CASSRRDTYEQYF | - | TRBJ2-7 | many | TRBV27
TGTGCCATCAGTGAACCAAACACCGGGGAGCTGTTTTTT | CAISEPNTGELFF | - | TRBJ2-2 | many | TRBV10-3
TGTGCCAGCGAAGATAGCAGCTCCTACGAGCAGTACTTC | CASEDSSSYEQYF | - | TRBJ2-7 | many | TRBV5-6
TGTGCCAGCAGCCAAACAATAGCGGGGGGCCGAAGGGAGCTGTTTTTT | CASSQTIAGGRRELFF | TRBD2 | TRBJ2-2 | - | TRBV6-1
TGTGCCAGTAACACCGGGACAGGGATTCTAGGCACTGAAGCTTTCTTT | CASNTGTGILGTEAFF | TRBD1 | TRBJ1-1 | many | TRBV19
TGCAGTGCTAGTGGGGTTGCAGGGTTTTTGGAGTTCTTC | CSASGVAGFLEFF | - | TRBJ2-1 | many | TRBV20-1
TGTGCCAGCAGTTTCTCGGGACAGGGCGAGACCCAGTACTTC | CASSFSGQGETQYF | TRBD1 | TRBJ2-5 | many | TRBV6-5
TGTGCCAGCAGAAGACAGGGGAGCACAGATACGCAGTATTTT | CASRRQGSTDTQYF | TRBD1 | TRBJ2-3 | many | TRBV7-6
TGTGCCAGCAGCTCACAGGGAAGTAATTCACCCCTCCACTTT | CASSSQGSNSPLHF | - | TRBJ1-6 | many | TRBV7-8
TGTGCCAGCGGCCAAGATCCCCAGGGGCGCGTAACTGAAGCTTTCTTT | CASGQDPQGRVTEAFF | - | TRBJ1-1 | few | TRBV4-2
TGTGCCAGCACTGGACTAGCGGGAGACGAGCAGTACTTC | CASTGLAGDEQYF | TRBD2 | TRBJ2-7 | - | TRBV2
TGTGCCAGCAGTCCCGATTCTAGCGGGAGGACCTACAATGAGCAGTTCTTC | CASSPDSSGRTYNEQFF | TRBD2 | TRBJ2-1 | many | TRBV27
TGTGCCAGCAGCTCCCCGGGGACAGTCTACGAGCAGTACTTC | CASSSPGTVYEQYF | TRBD1 | TRBJ2-7 | - | TRBV11-3
TGTGCCAGCAGCTGGGGGACAGGGCAGAACACTGAAGCTTTCTTT | CASSWGTGQNTEAFF | TRBD1 | TRBJ1-1 | - | TRBV5-6
TGCAGTGCCAGGGGGCTCGATGAGCAGTTCTTC | CSARGLDEQFF | TRBD1 | TRBJ2-1 | many | TRBV20-1
TGTGCCAGCAGTTCAGACAGGGAAGGCTCACCCCTCCACTTT | CASSSDREGSPLHF | TRBD1 | TRBJ1-6 | many | TRBV12-3/TRBV12-4